A selection of T cell receptor beta chains follows, all from one sample in a study of tumor-infiltrating lymphocytes in primary liver carcinoma. One entry per CDR3 protein, called by TCRdb with MiXCR from the multiplex PCR reads. In the table there are around 170,000 distinct CDR3 sequences, roughly 60% of which are singletons. Sequencing was carried out using peripheral blood. These receptors originate from a man between 35 and 55 years old with primary liver carcinoma and hepatitis B virus infection. CDR3s include the opening cysteine and the closing phenylalanine or tryptophan. The D gene is left open where the match is weak. Clone size is shown for a subset of rows, as once, few, many or a class of expanded clone.

V gene	clone size	D gene	J gene	CDR3 length	CDR3 DNA	CDR3 protein
TRBV7-9	few	.	TRBJ1-5	13	TGTGCCAGCAGCTTTGGGGACCTTCAGCCCCAGCATTTT	CASSFGDLQPQHF
TRBV6-1	.	TRBD1	TRBJ2-4	14	TGTGCCAGTAGTGACAGGGATGGCAAAAGCATTCAGTACTTC	CASSDRDGKSIQYF
TRBV11-2	many	.	TRBJ2-1	19	TGTGCCAGCAGCCCTGGGTGGGGGAGTCCGGGAAAACGGTACAATGAGCAGTTCTTC	CASSPGWGSPGKRYNEQFF
TRBV11-2	.	TRBD1	TRBJ2-2	16	TGTGCCAGCAGCCGCGACAGGGTGTGGAACACCGGGAAGCTGTTTTTT	CASSRDRVWNTGKLFF
TRBV6-1	few	TRBD2	TRBJ2-3	17	TGTGCCAGCAGTGAAGCGGTGCTAGCGGGAGGGACAGATACGCAGTATTTT	CASSEAVLAGGTDTQYF
TRBV10-3	.	.	TRBJ2-3	15	TGTGTCATCAGTGAGTCGAGGCGGAACACAGATACGCAGTATTTT	CVISESRRNTDTQYF
TRBV4-1	.	TRBD2	TRBJ2-1	16	TGCGCCAGCAGCCAACATACTAGCGGGAGTAAAAATGAGCAGTTCTTC	CASSQHTSGSKNEQFF
TRBV5-1	.	.	TRBJ2-5	13	TGCGCCAGCAGCTCGGGGGTCAAGGAGACCGAGTACTTC	CASSSGVKETEYF
TRBV12-5	few	TRBD1	TRBJ2-7	16	TGTGCTAGTGGTTTGGGGGTGGCAGGGGGCTTCCACGAGCAGTACTTC	CASGLGVAGGFHEQYF
TRBV4-2	.	.	TRBJ1-2	16	TGTGCCAGCAGCCAAGGGACCGACGGCTACAACTATGGCTACAGCTTC	CASSQGTDGYNYGYSF
TRBV6-5	.	.	TRBJ2-7	12	TGTGCCAGCAGTTCCACACTCTACGAGCAGTACTTC	CASSSTLYEQYF
TRBV10-3	.	.	TRBJ2-5	16	TGTGCCATCAGTGAGTCGCGGGGACAGCCGCATGAGACCCAATACTTC	CAISESRGQPHETQYF
TRBV29-1	many	.	TRBJ2-1	11	TGCAGCGCCTACAGGGCAGGGGAGCAGTTCTTC	CSAYRAGEQFF
TRBV29-1	.	TRBD1	TRBJ2-5	13	TGCAGCGTTGAAAGGGACAGGGGGGAGACCCAGTACTTC	CSVERDRGETQYF
TRBV14	.	TRBD2	TRBJ2-1	16	TGTGCCAGCAGTGCCGTAGCGGGATGGGTAAGCAATGAGCAGTTCTTC	CASSAVAGWVSNEQFF
TRBV18	.	.	TRBJ1-1	13	TGTGCCAGCTCAGCCACAAAGGACACTGAAGCTTTCTTT	CASSATKDTEAFF
TRBV11-2	many	TRBD1	TRBJ1-6	15	TGTGCCAGCAGCTCGGACAGGGCCCCGCATTCACCCCTCCACTTT	CASSSDRAPHSPLHF
TRBV5-6	.	TRBD1	TRBJ2-2	16	TGTGCCAGCAGCCGACCCACAGGGGGATACACCGGGGAGCTGTTTTTT	CASSRPTGGYTGELFF
TRBV29-1	.	TRBD2	TRBJ2-7	15	TGCAGCGTCGAACACACTAGCGGGGGACCCCGCGAGCAGTACTTC	CSVEHTSGGPREQYF
TRBV11-2	.	.	TRBJ2-5	12	TGTGCCAGCAGATTAGACCAAGAGACACAGTACTTC	CASRLDQETQYF
TRBV7-9	.	.	TRBJ2-6	16	TGTGCCAGCAGCCGAAGGGTCCGGTCTGGGGCCAACGTCCTGACTTTC	CASSRRVRSGANVLTF
TRBV6-6	.	TRBD1	TRBJ1-2	14	TGTGCCAGCAGTTCAGAAGGGGGCGGGAATGACTACACCTTC	CASSSEGGGNDYTF
TRBV11-2	.	TRBD2	TRBJ2-3	17	TGTGCCAGCAGCCGCCGGAGTAGCGGGTCTAGCACAGATACTCAGTATTTT	CASSRRSSGSSTDTQYF
TRBV6-1	.	TRBD2	TRBJ2-3	16	TGTGCCAGCAGTGAGTCTACTAGCGCTAGCACAGATACGCAGTATTTT	CASSESTSASTDTQYF
TRBV10-2	.	.	TRBJ2-2	15	TGCGCCAGCAGTGTTGAAGGGCCGTACACCGGGGAGCTGTTTTTT	CASSVEGPYTGELFF
TRBV29-1	few	.	TRBJ2-1	11	TGCAGCGTTGGGTTCGGGAATGAGCAGTTCTTC	CSVGFGNEQFF
TRBV6-5	.	.	TRBJ2-7	17	TGTGCCAGCATTTACGAACCCCCCAGGGCTATGTCCTACGATCAGTACTTC	CASIYEPPRAMSYDQYF
TRBV6-5	.	TRBD2	TRBJ2-5	16	TGTGCCAGCAGTGACCGACTAGCGGGAGGGGAAGAGACCCAGTACTTC	CASSDRLAGGEETQYF
TRBV29-1	few	.	TRBJ1-1	13	TGCAGCGCCATAAAGGAGACAGACACTGAAGCTTTCTTT	CSAIKETDTEAFF
TRBV6-6	once	TRBD2	TRBJ2-1	19	TGTGCCAGCAGTTACTCCGGGACTAGCGGGAGTCGGGGGTTCAATGAGCAGTTCTTC	CASSYSGTSGSRGFNEQFF
TRBV18	.	.	TRBJ1-1	14	TGTGCCAGCTCACCGGGCAGGGGAGGCACTGAAGCTTTCTTT	CASSPGRGGTEAFF
TRBV11-1	.	.	TRBJ1-1	14	TGTACCAGCAGCGCCAGGGAAAGGAACACTGAAACTTTCTTT	CTSSARERNTETFF
TRBV7-9	.	TRBD2	TRBJ2-1	14	TGTGTCAGCAGCGAGACTAGCGGGACCCATGAGCAGTTCTTC	CVSSETSGTHEQFF
TRBV28	.	TRBD1	TRBJ2-2	15	TGTGCCAGCAGTCCTGGACAGGCGTACACCGGGGAGCTGTTTTTT	CASSPGQAYTGELFF
TRBV12-3/TRBV12-4	.	TRBD1	TRBJ2-2	17	TGTGCCAGCAGCCTCACCCCCGGGACAGGGGGCTCCGGGGAGCTGTTTTTT	CASSLTPGTGGSGELFF
TRBV29-1	many	.	TRBJ1-1	13	TGCAGCGTTGTCGACAGCGGAGGGACTGAAGCTTTCTTT	CSVVDSGGTEAFF
TRBV11-2	many	.	TRBJ2-7	14	TGTGCCAGCAGCTTAAGTCAGGCAACCTACGAGCAGTACTTC	CASSLSQATYEQYF
TRBV12-3/TRBV12-4	.	.	TRBJ2-1	16	TGTGCCAGCACCACCCCTCTGGACCCGGCTTACAATGAGCAGTTCTTC	CASTTPLDPAYNEQFF
TRBV12-3/TRBV12-4	.	TRBD1	TRBJ2-5	14	TGTGCCAGCAGCCTGACAGGGGGGAAAGAGACCCAGTACTTC	CASSLTGGKETQYF
TRBV5-5	few	.	TRBJ2-7	16	TGTGCCAGCAGCTTGGCAAGAGACAGATTTTTCTACGAGCAGTACTTC	CASSLARDRFFYEQYF
TRBV6-1	.	.	TRBJ2-4	15	TGTGCCAGCAGTTCCCTGGGTAGAGGAGGAAACATTCAGTACTTC	CASSSLGRGGNIQYF
TRBV6-2/TRBV6-3	.	.	TRBJ2-2	11	TGTGCCAGCAGTCCCGGCGGGGAGCTGTTTTTT	CASSPGGELFF